These 27 T cell receptor beta chains came from one sample sequenced in a study of long-term antiretroviral therapy in people with HIV. Assay version v3.0 of immunoSEQ was used, and it was run at survey level. TCRdb's table, derived via immunoSEQ multiplex PCR, lists solely in-frame clones and lacks some. The data show roughly 16,000 clones, more than 60% seen once. The material sequenced was unsorted PBMCs, taken roughly 2.1 years before starting antiretroviral therapy. The receptors originated from a man younger than 40 with HIV.

This clone was seen a few times. The chain couples TRBV27 to TRBJ1-4; D perhaps matches TRBD1 (6 bases). The CDR3 covers 14 residues. Germline CDR1 reads MNHEY; CDR2 reads SMNVEV (reference sequence). V was pared by 3 bases and J by 4 bases, with 9 bases between. The CDR3 coding sequence is TGTGCCAGCAGTTTTAAGGGGGTTAATGAAAAACTGTTTTTT. This gives the protein CASSFKGVNEKLFF.

This clone was seen a handful of times. This chain uses TRBV6-4 with TRBJ1-2; no definite D call. The CDR3 runs to 14 residues. CDR1 and CDR2 from the germline V gene are MRHNA and SNTAGT. The V and J ends lost 1 base and 6 bases respectively, with 12 bases between them. The CDR3 nucleotides are TGTGCCAGCAGTGACTACCCTAGACGCGATGGCTACACCTTC. Protein product: CASSDYPRRDGYTF.

The genes are TRBV7-6 and TRBJ2-5; 8 bases match TRBD1. Germline CDR1 reads SGHVS; CDR2 reads FNYEAQ. The CDR3 has 18 residues. Trimming took 7 bases from V and 5 from J; bases not matched to a gene: 21. For the CDR3, the DNA is TGTGCCAGCAAACCCGGGACAGGCTTTCTACAGGGACAGGAGACCCAGTACTTC. Encoded protein: CASKPGTGFLQGQETQYF.

The J gene is TRBJ2-5, the V gene TRBV7-3; either TRBD1 or TRBD2 may supply D (5 bases each). Germline CDR1 SGHTA, CDR2 FQGTGA. CDR3 length equals 14 residues. Trimming took off 7 bases at V and 7 bases at J, with 19 bases between the two ends. In nucleotides, the CDR3 is TGTGCCAGCAACAGCAAGATGGGACCGGGGACCCAGTACTTC. Translating it yields CASNSKMGPGTQYF.

In nucleotides, the CDR3 is TGTGCCAGCAGGGGACAGGAGATCTACGAGCAGTACTTC. Protein product: CASRGQEIYEQYF. The chain recombines TRBV28 with TRBJ2-7, with TRBD1 identical over 8 bases. Trimming cost V 6 bases and J 3 bases; bases outside gene matches: 4. The CDR3 consists of 13 residues. Germline CDR1 and CDR2: MDHEN and SYDVKM.

The chain uses TRBV19 and TRBJ2-3; TRBD1 aligns across 9 bases. Germline CDR1 and CDR2: LNHDA and SQIVND (reference sequence). Trimming at V came to 7 bases and at J to 3 bases, leaving 8 bases not matched to a gene. This CDR3 spans 15 amino acids. CDR3 sequence: CASNLGDRVTDTQYF. The CDR3 nucleotides are TGTGCCAGTAACCTCGGGGACAGGGTGACAGATACGCAGTATTTT. The full variable domain, in which reference TRBV19 and TRBJ2-3 provide the parts outside the CDR3, is DGGITQSPKYLFRKEGQNVTLSCEQNLNHDAMYWYRQDPGQGLRLIYYSQIVNDFQKGDIAEGYSVSREKKESFPLTVTSAQKNPTAFYLCASNLGDRVTDTQYFGPGTRLTVL.

The chain uses TRBV10-2 and TRBJ2-7; 11 bases fit TRBD2. J lost 8 bases, V lost 2 bases, and 5 bases had no gene match. The CDR3 spans 14 residues. The germline V gene has CDR1 WSHSY and CDR2 SAAADI. In DNA, the CDR3 is TGCGCCAGCAGTGAGCTAGGGACTAGCGGAAAGCAGTACTTC. It encodes CASSELGTSGKQYF.

This clone is classed as medium-sized (0.01 to 0.1%). This chain links TRBV2 with TRBJ2-7; 7 positions match TRBD1. Germline CDR1 reads SNHLY; CDR2 reads FYNNEI. The CDR3 consists of 14 residues. Germline trimming cut 6 bases from V and 0 bases from J; bases unmatched to any gene: 5. Here the CDR3 reads CASRETGNSYEQYF. The CDR3, as DNA: TGTGCCAGCAGGGAGACAGGGAACTCCTACGAGCAGTACTTC.

CDR3 in amino acids: CASTLEPVETQYF. CDR3 bases: TGTGCCAGCACCCTCGAACCCGTGGAGACCCAGTACTTC. V gene TRBV7-9 combines with J gene TRBJ2-5; D ambiguous. V was shortened by 7 bases and J by 5 bases, with 14 bases between the two germline ends. The CDR3 is 13 amino acids. The germline V gene encodes CDR1 SEHNR and CDR2 FQNEAQ (reference sequence).

The rearrangement joins TRBV6-1 to TRBJ2-7; D not resolved. Germline lookup yields CDR1 MNHNS and CDR2 SASEGT. The CDR3 has 15 amino acids. V lost 1 base to trimming and J lost 3 bases, with 13 bases between them. The CDR3 here is CASSEESSLIYEQYF. CDR3 nucleotide sequence: TGTGCCAGCAGTGAAGAGTCTAGTTTAATCTACGAGCAGTACTTC.

This sequence joins TRBV7-9 and TRBJ2-5; D remains unclear. V dropped 1 base and J dropped 1 base, with 10 bases sitting between them. Germline lookup yields CDR1 SEHNR and CDR2 FQNEAQ (reference sequence). CDR3 length equals 15 residues. The CDR3 protein is CASSLVNLGQETQYF. CDR3 nucleotides: TGTGCCAGCAGCTTAGTTAACTTAGGCCAAGAGACCCAGTACTTC.

Of note for this clone: This likely reflects a read error, since a far larger clone is one base away. The chain is built from TRBV6-6 and TRBJ2-7; 9 bases align to TRBD2. The V gene's germline CDR1 is MNHNY and CDR2 SVGAGI (reference sequence). V was clipped by 6 bases and J by 1 base; unmatched bases: 7. The CDR3 runs 15 residues. The CDR3 sequence: CASSFSGGPSYEQYF. The CDR3 DNA reads as TGTGCCAGCAGCTTTAGCGGGGGCCCATCCTACGAGCAGTACTTC.

The chain joins TRBV27 to TRBJ2-1; 14 bases agree with TRBD2. Germline CDR1 and CDR2: MNHEY and SMNVEV (reference sequence). This CDR3 comprises 17 residues. J gave up 6 bases and V 5 bases, and 9 bases lay outside the gene matches. The CDR3 sequence: CASSPNRLAGGSNEQFF. The CDR3 region has the DNA TGTGCCAGCAGTCCAAACCGACTAGCGGGAGGGTCCAATGAGCAGTTCTTC.

CDR3 loop: CASSSREGNYEQYF. As DNA, the CDR3 is TGTGCCAGCAGCTCTAGGGAGGGGAACTACGAGCAGTACTTC. The V gene is TRBV7-9, the J gene TRBJ2-7, with 7 bases aligning to TRBD2. Germline CDR1 reads SEHNR; CDR2 reads FQNEAQ (reference sequence). After removal of 4 bases from V and 3 bases from J, the junction contained 6 bases not matched to a gene. The CDR3 consists of 14 residues.

This rearrangement joins TRBV28 to TRBJ1-2; 9 bases line up with TRBD1. Germline CDR1 is MDHEN and CDR2 is SYDVKM. The CDR3 sequence is 13 residues long. J was trimmed by 6 bases and V by 5 bases; bases with no gene match: 4. The CDR3: CASSLGTGNGYTF. DNA for the CDR3: TGTGCCAGCAGTCTCGGGACAGGGAATGGCTACACCTTC.

The V and J genes are TRBV2 and TRBJ1-5; D not certain. The CDR3 spans 14 residues. V was cut by 2 bases and J by 6 bases, with 11 bases left in between. The germline gives CDR1 SNHLY, CDR2 FYNNEI. CDR3 amino acids: CASSEMQEAQPQHF. CDR3 DNA sequence: TGTGCCAGCAGTGAAATGCAGGAGGCTCAGCCCCAGCATTTT. The whole variable domain, filled in from reference TRBV2 and TRBJ1-5, reads EPEVTQTPSHQVTQMGQEVILRCVPISNHLYFYWYRQILGQKVEFLVSFYNNEISEKSEIFDDQFSVERPDGSNFTLKIRSTKLEDSAMYFCASSEMQEAQPQHFGDGTRLSIL.

The CDR3 here is CASSLEPRETQYF. The CDR3 DNA is TGTGCCAGCAGCTTGGAGCCCCGGGAGACCCAGTACTTC. J is TRBJ2-5 and V is TRBV5-4; D uncertain. Germline assignment: CDR1 SGHNT and CDR2 YYREEE (reference sequence). The CDR3 covers 13 residues. Deletions cut 0 bases from V and 5 bases from J, with 8 bases between.

The V call is TRBV18, the J call TRBJ2-7; D gene uncertain. Germline loops: CDR1 KGHSH, CDR2 LQKENI. The ends were cut back, 3 bases at V and 2 bases at J, with 2 bases in the middle. The length of the CDR3 is 11 residues. CDR3 sequence (DNA): TGTGCCAGCTCACCCGCCTACGAGCAGTACTTC. This translates into CASSPAYEQYF.

Only a few counts were recorded for this clone. V gene TRBV13 combines with J gene TRBJ2-7; D ambiguous. The length of the CDR3 is 11 residues. CDR1 PRHDT and CDR2 FYEKMQ come from the germline V gene (reference sequence). The V gene lost 5 bases and the J gene lost 6 bases, with 8 bases spanning the gap. CDR3 nucleotides: TGTGCCAGCAGCCTTGTCCGCGAGCAGTACTTC. Amino acid sequence: CASSLVREQYF.

The genes are TRBV6-5 and TRBJ1-4; 7 bases align to TRBD1. CDR3 length: 14 amino acids. Germline CDR1 reads MNHEY; CDR2 reads SVGAGI. V trimming: 2 bases; J trimming: 8 bases; junction bases outside the gene matches: 5. The CDR3 region has the DNA TGTGCCAGCAGTTACAGAGGGGGCAAGGAAAAACTGTTTTTT. Translating it yields CASSYRGGKEKLFF.

This clone was seen only a few times. Germline and junction disagree at one end, which may indicate a read error. This chain connects TRBV5-4 to TRBJ2-7, with a tentative D call TRBD1 (5 bases). This CDR3 contains 13 residues. From germline, CDR1 is SGHNT and CDR2 YYREEE (reference sequence). CDR3 amino acids: CASSLDNPYEQYF. As DNA, the CDR3 is TGCGCCAGCAGCTTGGACAACCCCTACGAGCAGTACTTC.

This sequence joins TRBV7-2 and TRBJ2-3; D is perhaps TRBD1 (6 bases). Trimming removed 5 bases at V and 3 bases at J, with 15 bases between. The CDR3 loop spans 15 amino acids. The germline V gene has CDR1 SGHTA and CDR2 FQGNSA. This CDR3 reads CASSMDSRGTDTQYF. Written as DNA, the CDR3 is TGTGCCAGCAGCATGGACAGCCGAGGAACAGATACGCAGTATTTT.

The gene calls are TRBV28 and TRBJ1-1; the D gene is possibly TRBD1 (6 bases). V was trimmed by 8 bases and J by 1 base, leaving 20 bases between them. This CDR3 has 16 residues. Germline CDR1 reads MDHEN; CDR2 reads SYDVKM. In DNA, the CDR3 is TGTGCCAGCGCCAGGTGGGGGCAAAGGGCGAACACTGAAGCTTTCTTT. It encodes CASARWGQRANTEAFF.

V gene TRBV29-1 combines with J gene TRBJ1-2, with D perhaps matching TRBD1 (6 bases). The V gene lost 5 bases and the J gene lost 0 bases, with 22 bases spanning the gap. Germline CDR1 is SQVTM and CDR2 is ANQGSEA. The CDR3 runs 17 residues. CDR3 DNA sequence: TGCAGCGTTTCGGGGGGCAGCGACCAACGAACTAACTATGGCTACACCTTC. It translates to CSVSGGSDQRTNYGYTF.

The chain recombines TRBV5-1 with TRBJ2-1; no definite D call. Germline V gene data show CDR1 as SGHRS and CDR2 as YFSETQ. Between the trimmed V and J ends, which lost 4 bases and 10 bases, there was a span of 15 bases. CDR3 length: 13 amino acids. The CDR3 sequence is CASSVPASLEQFF. The DNA of the CDR3 is TGCGCCAGCAGCGTCCCAGCGAGCTTAGAGCAGTTCTTC. Full variable domain (missing parts from reference TRBV5-1 and TRBJ2-1): KAGVTQTPRYLIKTRGQQVTLSCSPISGHRSVSWYQQTPGQGLQFLFEYFSETQRNKGNFPGRFSGRQFSNSRSEMNVSTLELGDSALYLCASSVPASLEQFFGPGTRLTVL.

The table lists this clone with a count of one. The gene calls are TRBV6-4 and TRBJ2-5, with D perhaps given as TRBD1 or TRBD2 (6 bases each). Germline V gene lookup returns CDR1 MRHNA and CDR2 SNTAGT. This CDR3 has 14 amino acids. CDR3 in amino acids: CVSAGHRGQETQYF. CDR3 sequence (DNA): TGTGTTTCCGCGGGACATCGGGGCCAAGAGACCCAGTACTTC.

This sequence joins TRBV18 and TRBJ1-1; TRBD1 agrees at 9 bases. This CDR3 comprises 16 residues. The trim removed 4 bases at V and 4 bases at J, leaving 10 bases unmatched. Germline lookup yields CDR1 KGHSH and CDR2 LQKENI. CDR3 coding DNA: TGTGCCAGCTCACTTAGTCCCGGGACAGGGTTCACTGAAGCTTTCTTT. Its translation is CASSLSPGTGFTEAFF.